These 6 T cell receptor beta chains were all obtained from the same sample, sequenced in a study of spatial heterogeneity in lung cancer (dated by TCRdb to the late 2010s). The library was made by 5' RACE. The run used a NextSeq 500. TCRdb reran the public reads through fastp at Q25 and MiXCR, keeping productive beta chains. Here each entry gathers all rows of one CDR3 protein and keeps the most common genes and DNA. The sample table lists about 20,000 distinct CDR3 sequences, 9.2% of them with a count of one. The ten biggest clones cover about a fifth of the sample. The sample's time point, from its label and the paper: blood at routine non-recurrence follow-up after resection. Sequenced material: PBMCs, taken at follow-up. These receptors came from a male donor with early-stage non-small cell lung cancer.

The table lists this clonotype with many counts. This chain joins TRBV5-1 and TRBJ1-6; D may be TRBD1 (5 bases). CDR1 is SGHRS, CDR2 YFSETQ, per germline. This CDR3 has 13 amino acids. The V end lost 3 bases, the J end lost 7 bases, and 8 bases lay between the germline ends. This chain's CDR3 is CASSSGGNSPLHF. The CDR3 DNA follows: TGCGCCAGCAGCTCCGGGGGGAATTCACCCCTCCACTTT.

Of note for this clonotype: This could be a read error, since a much larger clone is one nucleotide away. V is TRBV4-3 and J is TRBJ2-3, with D possibly matching TRBD2 (5 bases). Germline CDR1 LGHNA, CDR2 YSLEER. The CDR3 is 15 residues long. This CDR3 reads CTSSQVVARGDTQYF. For the CDR3, the DNA is TGCACCAGCAGCCAAGTAGTAGCGCGAGGTGATACGCAGTATTTT.

Ten or more counts support this clonotype. The chain joins TRBV29-1 to TRBJ2-3; D call uncertain. This CDR3 has 13 residues. Trimming left V 2 bases short and J 1 base short, with 7 bases between. Germline lookup yields CDR1 SQVTM and CDR2 ANQGSEA. DNA of the CDR3: TGCAGCGTTGAAACCGTTGGCACAGATACGCAGTATTTT. Its protein product is CSVETVGTDTQYF.

This clonotype occurred many times. The J gene is TRBJ2-7, the V gene TRBV20-1; D not certain. V shed 2 bases and J shed 1 base, with 3 bases lying between them. This CDR3 spans 11 amino acids. Germline loops: CDR1 DFQATT, CDR2 SNEGSKA (reference sequence). The CDR3 loop is CSARSSYEQYF. The CDR3 DNA follows: TGCAGTGCTAGATCGTCCTACGAGCAGTACTTC.

The chain carries TRBV12-3 or TRBV12-4 and TRBJ2-5; D unresolved. The CDR3 is 11 residues long. V gave up 6 bases and J gave up 7 bases, with 9 bases separating them. CDR3 nucleotide sequence: TGTGCCAGCAGGTCGTTTGGGACCCAGTACTTC. Its translation is CASRSFGTQYF.

This clonotype was recorded at least ten times. This chain links TRBV6-6 with TRBJ2-5, with D perhaps matching TRBD1 (6 bases). V gave up 5 bases and J gave up 2 bases, with 21 bases separating them. In germline, CDR1 is MNHNY, CDR2 SVGAGI (reference sequence). This CDR3 has 17 residues. CDR3 protein: CASSPNTGTWGQETQYF. CDR3 in DNA: TGTGCCAGCAGTCCGAATACAGGGACCTGGGGGCAAGAGACCCAGTACTTC.